These T cell receptor beta chains were read from a single sample in a study of blood T cell repertoires in COVID-19. TCRdb's copy holds only in-frame clones and misses some; the assay was immunoSEQ multiplex PCR. This sample carries about 190,000 clones, 65% to 80% of them seen once, and the ten largest clones take roughly 13%. Specimen: peripheral blood. Every receptor here comes from a man aged 45-60 years who had recovered from COVID-19. The CDR3 runs from the conserved cysteine through the conserved F or W. The D gene is left open where the match is weak. Expanded clones are given a class, and other clones once, few, many or no size at all.

>NA|NA|TRBJ1-1|TRBV5-5
TGTGCCAGCAGAACACAGGGTGTTGAAGCTTTCTTT
CASRTQGVEAFF
>NA|TRBD1|TRBJ2-1|TRBV3-1/TRBV3-2
TGTGCCAGCAGCCTTTTTCTCAGGGGGTTCAATGAGCAGTTCTTC
CASSLFLRGFNEQFF
>NA|NA|TRBJ1-1|TRBV7-8
TGTGCCAGCAGCAAGGACAGGAACACTGAAGCTTTCTTT
CASSKDRNTEAFF
>NA|TRBD2|TRBJ2-3|TRBV6-5
TGTGCCAGCAGCCTACTAGCGCGGGATACGCAGTATTTT
CASSLLARDTQYF
>NA|TRBD2|TRBJ2-1|TRBV9
TGTGCCAGCAGCACAACTTCCGGGACTAGCCCCCCCTACAATGAGCAGTTCTTC
CASSTTSGTSPPYNEQFF
>NA|NA|TRBJ2-1|TRBV4-3
TGCGCCAGCAGCCAAGCCCAGAGCGGTGAGCAGTTCTTC
CASSQAQSGEQFF
>NA|NA|TRBJ2-3|TRBV27
TGTGCCAGCAGTTTCCGGGACATTGGCGCAGATACGCAGTATTTT
CASSFRDIGADTQYF
>NA|TRBD1|TRBJ1-3|TRBV5-4
TGTGCCAGCAGCAGGGACAGGGCTGGAAACACCATATATTTT
CASSRDRAGNTIYF
>NA|NA|TRBJ2-1|TRBV19
TGTGCCAGTAGTATAGCGCCAGATACGAATGAGCAGTTCTTC
CASSIAPDTNEQFF
>once|NA|TRBJ1-3|TRBV5-4
TGTGCCAGCAGACCCTATCGGGGGGCAAGGGAAGGAAACACCATATATTTT
CASRPYRGAREGNTIYF
>NA|TRBD1|TRBJ1-1|TRBV6-5
TGTGCCAGCAGGTTAGACAGGGGGAACACTGAAGCTTTCTTT
CASRLDRGNTEAFF
>many|TRBD1|TRBJ1-2|TRBV3-1/TRBV3-2
TGTGCCAGCAGCCAAGATCGGTGGGGACAGGGGATCTATGGCTACACCTTC
CASSQDRWGQGIYGYTF
>few|NA|TRBJ1-1|TRBV9
TGTGCCAGCAGCTTCAAGGGGGACAACACTGAAGCTTTCTTT
CASSFKGDNTEAFF
>few|TRBD2|TRBJ2-2|TRBV5-1
TGCGCCAGCAGCTTGAGCGGGGACTACCAGACCGGGGAGCTGTTTTTT
CASSLSGDYQTGELFF
>few|TRBD2|TRBJ2-5|TRBV7-2
TGTGCCAGCAGGCGACTAGCGGGAGTTCAAGAGACCCAGTACTTC
CASRRLAGVQETQYF
>few|TRBD1|TRBJ1-2|TRBV27
TGTGCCAGCAGTCGAGGGACAGTTAACTATGGCTACACCTTC
CASSRGTVNYGYTF
>NA|NA|TRBJ1-5|TRBV21-1
TGTGCCAGCAGCCCTAACCTCGGGACAACGGGGGGTCCCCAGCATTTT
CASSPNLGTTGGPQHF
>many|TRBD2|TRBJ2-1|TRBV6-2/TRBV6-3
TGTGCCAGCAGTTGGACTAGCGGGCACTACAATGAGCAGTTCTTC
CASSWTSGHYNEQFF
>NA|NA|TRBJ1-1|TRBV7-9
TGTGCCAGCAGCTTAGGTTTTAGTAGTGCTTTCTTT
CASSLGFSSAFF
>NA|NA|TRBJ2-2|TRBV6-5
TGTGCCAGCAGTTCCCGGGTAACCGGGGAGCTGTTTTTT
CASSSRVTGELFF
>NA|NA|TRBJ2-2|TRBV9
TGTGCCAGCAGCGTTAGAACGGGAGCGAACACCGGGGAGCTGTTTTTT
CASSVRTGANTGELFF
>once|NA|TRBJ2-1|TRBV28
TGTGCCAGCAGTTTACCTCAAGGGCGCGGGTACAATGAGCAGTTCTTC
CASSLPQGRGYNEQFF
>few|TRBD1|TRBJ2-2|TRBV9
TGTGCCAGCAGCGACCGTAGGGGACAGGGGAACACCGGGGAGCTGTTTTTT
CASSDRRGQGNTGELFF
>NA|TRBD1|TRBJ1-1|TRBV7-8
TGTGCCAGCAGCTTAGAATATACAGGGGGAGCTTTCTTT
CASSLEYTGGAFF
>NA|NA|TRBJ2-7|TRBV28
TGTGCCAGCAGTTCGGACTCCCCGCGCGAGCAGTACTTC
CASSSDSPREQYF
>NA|NA|TRBJ1-1|TRBV29-1
TGCAGCGCCGTACAGGGATTGAACACTGAAGCTTTCTTT
CSAVQGLNTEAFF
>NA|NA|TRBJ2-2|TRBV7-9
TGTTGCCAGGGGATGGACGGGGCCGGGGAGCTGTTTTTT
CCQGMDGAGELFF
>NA|TRBD1|TRBJ2-3|TRBV19
TGTGCCAGTAGTATAGGGACAGGTACCACAGATACGCAGTATTTT
CASSIGTGTTDTQYF
>NA|NA|TRBJ1-3|TRBV3-1/TRBV3-2
TGTGCCAGCCGGAGGTCCTCTGGAAACACCATATATTTT
CASRRSSGNTIYF
>few|NA|TRBJ2-7|TRBV11-2
TGTGCCAGCAGCTTCAACGAGGACACAGGGCTCTACGAGCAGTACTTC
CASSFNEDTGLYEQYF
>NA|NA|TRBJ2-2|TRBV19
TGTGCCAGTAGCCCCAGGGTTAGGAACACCGGGGAGCTGTTTTTT
CASSPRVRNTGELFF
>NA|NA|TRBJ1-3|TRBV11-2
TGTGCCAGCAGCTTCGGGGGAAACACCATATATTTT
CASSFGGNTIYF
>NA|NA|TRBJ2-7|TRBV5-6
TGTGCCAGCAGCCCGAATTGGGCTACCCACGAGCAGTACTTC
CASSPNWATHEQYF